This T cell receptor beta chain was captured in a study of blood T cell repertoires in COVID-19. Turning to the study itself: The United States, Italy and Spain provided the acute and convalescent COVID-19 samples. In each case, the material was cDNA or gDNA derived from T cells, B-cell-depleted T cells, or PBMCs.

J was trimmed by 1 base and V by 2 bases; bases with no gene match: 6. The CDR3 loop spans 15 amino acids. Per the germline V gene, CDR1 is GTSNPN and CDR2 is SVGIG (reference sequence). Authors' methods: Scientists estimated how many nucleated cells there were by amplifying reference gene primers. Sequenced by immunoSEQ multiplex PCR; TCRdb stores in-frame clones only, minus some. V, J and clone size derive from that table, while D and trimming were established from the DNA sequence. Seen here are 72,000 or so clones, roughly 86% observed once, and the top ten hold about an eighth. The genes are TRBV30 and TRBJ2-7, with TRBD1 matching over 9 bases. Sequenced material: peripheral blood. This sequence originates from a woman aged 60 to 75 with acute or convalescent COVID-19. The CDR3 nucleotides are TGTGCCTGGAGTCGACCCGGGACAGGGTCCTACGAGCAGTACTTC. Protein sequence: CAWSRPGTGSYEQYF. The whole variable domain, remainder taken from reference TRBV30 and TRBJ2-7, is SQTIHQWPATLVQPVGSPLSLECTVEGTSNPNLYWYRQAAGRGLQLLFYSVGIGQISSEVPQNLSASRPQDRQFILSSKKLLLSDSGFYLCAWSRPGTGSYEQYFGPGTRLTVT.